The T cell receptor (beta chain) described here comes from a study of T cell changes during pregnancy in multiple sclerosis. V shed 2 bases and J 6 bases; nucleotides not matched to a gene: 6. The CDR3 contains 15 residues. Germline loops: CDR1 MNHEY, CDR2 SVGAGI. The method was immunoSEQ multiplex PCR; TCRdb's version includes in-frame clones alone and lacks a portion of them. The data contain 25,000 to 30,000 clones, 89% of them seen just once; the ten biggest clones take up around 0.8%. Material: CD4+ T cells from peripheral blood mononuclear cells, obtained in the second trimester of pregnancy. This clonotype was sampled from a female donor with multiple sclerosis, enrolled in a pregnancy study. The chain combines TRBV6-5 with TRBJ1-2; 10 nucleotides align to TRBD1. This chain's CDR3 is CASSYARTGGNGYTF. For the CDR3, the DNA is TGTGCCAGCAGTTACGCCCGGACAGGGGGGAATGGCTACACCTTC.